This T cell receptor beta chain emerged from a study of blood T cell repertoires in COVID-19. About the study: Both acute and convalescent COVID-19 samples were obtained from the United States, Italy and Spain. The cDNA or gDNA used as material had been derived from T cells, B-cell-depleted T cells, or PBMCs.

Authors' methods: Estimation of nucleated cell counts relied on the amplification of reference gene primers. Here immunoSEQ multiplex PCR was the method, and the copy in TCRdb shows in-frame clones only, minus some. Clone size and V and J calls were adopted from that table, with D and trimming inferred from the DNA. This sample has roughly 100,000 clones, with roughly 80% found just once. Trimming left V 0 bases short and J 7 bases short, with 18 bases between. The CDR3 sequence is 16 residues long. Germline lookup yields CDR1 LGHDT and CDR2 YNNKEL (reference sequence). This TCR was recovered from a woman aged 65 to 85 with acute or convalescent COVID-19. The sample consisted of peripheral blood. The chain combines TRBV3-1 (or the pseudogene TRBV3-2) with TRBJ2-5; tentative D call: TRBD2 (5 bases). The CDR3 loop is CASSQEPPTSSGTQYF. CDR3 bases: TGTGCCAGCAGCCAAGAGCCCCCAACTAGTTCGGGGACCCAGTACTTC.